This T cell receptor beta chain emerged from a study of T cells in Graves' hyperthyroidism and ophthalmopathy. It was RNA transcripts that yielded the amplified TCR beta CDR3 regions. HTBI primers were employed in a first-round RT-PCR of the TCR CDR3. TCRdb ran MiXCR on the multiplex PCR reads and lists one entry per CDR3 protein. Here the sample spans approximately 590,000 distinct CDR3 sequences, more than 15% being singletons. Germline CDR1 SGHVS, CDR2 FQNEAQ. The V gene end was trimmed by 5 bases and the J gene end by 0 bases; junction bases not matched to a gene: 13. CDR3 length equals 18 residues. In its sample, this clonotype was seen a few times.

J is TRBJ1-5 and V is TRBV7-8; 7 bases align to TRBD1. The TCR was taken from a woman younger than 45 with Graves' hyperthyroidism. The sample taken for sequencing was blood. The CDR3 DNA follows: TGTGCCAGCAGCGACCGGGACAGTCAAAGCTATAGCAATCAGCCCCAGCATTTT. Its protein product is CASSDRDSQSYSNQPQHF.